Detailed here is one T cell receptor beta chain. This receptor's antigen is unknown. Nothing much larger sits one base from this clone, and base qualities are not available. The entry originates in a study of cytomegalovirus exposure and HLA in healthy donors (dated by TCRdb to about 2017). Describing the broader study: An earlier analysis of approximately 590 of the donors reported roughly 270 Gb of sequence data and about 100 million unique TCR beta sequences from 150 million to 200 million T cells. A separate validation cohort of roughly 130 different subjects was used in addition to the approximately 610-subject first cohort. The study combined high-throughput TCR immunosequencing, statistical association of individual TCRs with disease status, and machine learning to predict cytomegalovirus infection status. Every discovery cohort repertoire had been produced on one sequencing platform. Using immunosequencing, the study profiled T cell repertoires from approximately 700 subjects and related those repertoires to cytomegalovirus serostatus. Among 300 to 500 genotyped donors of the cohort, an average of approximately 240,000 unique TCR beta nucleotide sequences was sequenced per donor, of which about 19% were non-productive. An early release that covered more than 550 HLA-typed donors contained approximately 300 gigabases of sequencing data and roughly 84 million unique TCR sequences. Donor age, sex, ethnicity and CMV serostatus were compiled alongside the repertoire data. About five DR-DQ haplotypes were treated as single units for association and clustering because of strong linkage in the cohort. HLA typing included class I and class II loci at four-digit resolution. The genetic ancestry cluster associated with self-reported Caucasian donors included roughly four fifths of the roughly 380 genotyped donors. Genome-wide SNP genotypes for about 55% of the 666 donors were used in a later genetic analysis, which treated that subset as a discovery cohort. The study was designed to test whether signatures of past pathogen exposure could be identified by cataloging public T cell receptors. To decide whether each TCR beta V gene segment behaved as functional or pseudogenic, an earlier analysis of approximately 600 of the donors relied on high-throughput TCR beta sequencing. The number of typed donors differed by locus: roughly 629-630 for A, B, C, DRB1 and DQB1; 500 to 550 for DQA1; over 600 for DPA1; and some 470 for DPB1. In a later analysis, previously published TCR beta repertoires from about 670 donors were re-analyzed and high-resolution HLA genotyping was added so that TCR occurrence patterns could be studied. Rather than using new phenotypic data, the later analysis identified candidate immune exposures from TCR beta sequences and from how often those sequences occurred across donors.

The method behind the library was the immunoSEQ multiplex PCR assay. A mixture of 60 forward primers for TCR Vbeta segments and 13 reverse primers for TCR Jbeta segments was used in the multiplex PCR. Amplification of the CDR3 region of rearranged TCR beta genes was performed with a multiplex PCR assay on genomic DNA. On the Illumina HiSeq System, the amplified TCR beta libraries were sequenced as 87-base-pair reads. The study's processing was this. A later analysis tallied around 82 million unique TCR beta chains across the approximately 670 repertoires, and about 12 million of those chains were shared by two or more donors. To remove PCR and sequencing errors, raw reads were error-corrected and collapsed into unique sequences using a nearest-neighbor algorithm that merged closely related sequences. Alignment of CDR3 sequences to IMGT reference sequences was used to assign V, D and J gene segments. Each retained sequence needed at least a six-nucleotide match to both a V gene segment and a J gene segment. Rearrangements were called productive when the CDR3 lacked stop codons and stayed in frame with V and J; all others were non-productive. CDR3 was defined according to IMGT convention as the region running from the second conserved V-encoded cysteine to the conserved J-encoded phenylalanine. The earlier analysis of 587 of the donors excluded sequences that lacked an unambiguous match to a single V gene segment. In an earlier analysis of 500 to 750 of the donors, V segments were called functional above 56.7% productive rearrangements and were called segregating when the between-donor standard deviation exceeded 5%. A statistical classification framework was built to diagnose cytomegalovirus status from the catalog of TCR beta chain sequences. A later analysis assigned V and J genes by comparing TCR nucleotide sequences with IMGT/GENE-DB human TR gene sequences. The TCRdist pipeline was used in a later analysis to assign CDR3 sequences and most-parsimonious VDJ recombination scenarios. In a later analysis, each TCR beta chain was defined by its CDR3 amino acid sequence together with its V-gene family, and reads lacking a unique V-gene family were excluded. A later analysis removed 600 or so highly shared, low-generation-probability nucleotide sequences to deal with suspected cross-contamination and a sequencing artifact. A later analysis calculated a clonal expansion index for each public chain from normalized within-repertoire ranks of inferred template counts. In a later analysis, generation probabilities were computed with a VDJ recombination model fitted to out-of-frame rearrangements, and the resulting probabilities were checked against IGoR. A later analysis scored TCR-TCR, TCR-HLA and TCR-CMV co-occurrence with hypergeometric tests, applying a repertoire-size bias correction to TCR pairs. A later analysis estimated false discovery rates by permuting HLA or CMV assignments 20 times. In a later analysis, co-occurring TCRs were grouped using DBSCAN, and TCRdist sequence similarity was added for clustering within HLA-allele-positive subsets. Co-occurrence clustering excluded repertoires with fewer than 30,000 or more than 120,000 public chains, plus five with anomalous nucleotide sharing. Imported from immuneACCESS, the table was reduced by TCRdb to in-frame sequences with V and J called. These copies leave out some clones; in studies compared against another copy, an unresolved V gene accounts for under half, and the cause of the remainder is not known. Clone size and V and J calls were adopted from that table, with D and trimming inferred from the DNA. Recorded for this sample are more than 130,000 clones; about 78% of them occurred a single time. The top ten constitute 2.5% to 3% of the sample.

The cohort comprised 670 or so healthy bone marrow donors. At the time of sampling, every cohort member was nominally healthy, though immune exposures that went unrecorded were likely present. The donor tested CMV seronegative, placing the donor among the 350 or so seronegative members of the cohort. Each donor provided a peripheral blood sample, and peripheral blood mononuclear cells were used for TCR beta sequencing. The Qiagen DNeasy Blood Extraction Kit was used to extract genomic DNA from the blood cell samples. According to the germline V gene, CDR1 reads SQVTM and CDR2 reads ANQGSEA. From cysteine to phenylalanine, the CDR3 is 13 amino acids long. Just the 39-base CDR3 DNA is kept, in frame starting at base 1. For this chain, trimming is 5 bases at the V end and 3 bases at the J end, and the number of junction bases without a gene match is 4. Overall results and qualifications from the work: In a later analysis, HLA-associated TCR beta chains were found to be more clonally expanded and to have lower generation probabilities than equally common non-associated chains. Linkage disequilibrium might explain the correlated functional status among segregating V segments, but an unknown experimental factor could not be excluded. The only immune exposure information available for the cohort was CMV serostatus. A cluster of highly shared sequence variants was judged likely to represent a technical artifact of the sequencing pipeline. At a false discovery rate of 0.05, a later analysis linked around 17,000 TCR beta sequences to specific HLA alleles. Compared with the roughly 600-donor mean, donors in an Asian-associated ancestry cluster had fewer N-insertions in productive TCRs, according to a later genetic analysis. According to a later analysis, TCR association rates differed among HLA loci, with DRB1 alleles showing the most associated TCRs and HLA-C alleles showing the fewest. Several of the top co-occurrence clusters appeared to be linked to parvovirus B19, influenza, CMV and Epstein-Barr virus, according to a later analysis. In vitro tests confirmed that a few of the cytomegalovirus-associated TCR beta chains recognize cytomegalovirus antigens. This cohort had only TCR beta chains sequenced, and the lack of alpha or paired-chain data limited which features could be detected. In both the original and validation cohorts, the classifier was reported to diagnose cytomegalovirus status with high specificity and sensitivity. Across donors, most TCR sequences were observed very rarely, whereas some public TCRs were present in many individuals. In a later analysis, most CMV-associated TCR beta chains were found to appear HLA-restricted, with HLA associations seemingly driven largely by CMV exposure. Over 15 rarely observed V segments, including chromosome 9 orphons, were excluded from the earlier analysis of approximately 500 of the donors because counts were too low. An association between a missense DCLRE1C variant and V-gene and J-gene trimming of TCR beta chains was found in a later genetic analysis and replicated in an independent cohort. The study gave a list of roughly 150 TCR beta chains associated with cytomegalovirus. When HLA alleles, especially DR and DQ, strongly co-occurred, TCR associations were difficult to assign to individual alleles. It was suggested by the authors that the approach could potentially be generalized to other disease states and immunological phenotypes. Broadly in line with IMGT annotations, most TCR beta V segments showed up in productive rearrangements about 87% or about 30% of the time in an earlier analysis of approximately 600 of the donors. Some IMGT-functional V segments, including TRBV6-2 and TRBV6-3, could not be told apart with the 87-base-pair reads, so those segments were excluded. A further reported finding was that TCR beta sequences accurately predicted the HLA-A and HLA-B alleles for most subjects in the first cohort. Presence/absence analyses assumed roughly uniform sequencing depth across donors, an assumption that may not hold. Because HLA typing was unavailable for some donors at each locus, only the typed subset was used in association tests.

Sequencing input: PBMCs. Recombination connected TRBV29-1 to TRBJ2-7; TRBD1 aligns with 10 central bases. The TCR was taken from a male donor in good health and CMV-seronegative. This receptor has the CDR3 CSVLGQGIYEQYF. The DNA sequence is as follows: TGCAGCGTTTTGGGACAGGGGATCTACGAGCAGTACTTC.